Shown below are 8 T cell receptor beta chains from a single sample sequenced in a study of T cells in Graves' hyperthyroidism and ophthalmopathy. The source material, RNA transcripts, was used to amplify TCR beta CDR3 regions. The HTBI primer set drove a first-round RT-PCR of the TCR CDR3. TCRdb ran MiXCR on the multiplex PCR reads and lists one entry per CDR3 protein. The sample has around 560,000 distinct CDR3 sequences, roughly a sixth seen once. The sample comprised blood. These receptors all stem from a woman under 30 with Graves' hyperthyroidism.

This clonotype was counted ten times or more. The V and J genes are TRBV6-2 or TRBV6-3 and TRBJ2-7; D uncertain. This CDR3 has 12 amino acids. Between the trimmed V and J ends, which lost 2 bases and 2 bases, there was a span of 4 bases. Germline V lookup: CDR1 MNHEY, CDR2 SVGEGT. CDR3 in DNA: TGTGCCAGCAGTTACCGACCCTACGAGCAGTACTTC. It yields the protein CASSYRPYEQYF.

This clonotype was observed a few times. This rearrangement joins TRBV9 to TRBJ2-1; 7 nucleotides line up with TRBD1. The V and J ends lost 4 bases and 0 bases, in that order; junction bases with no gene match: 13. The CDR3 spans 18 residues. CDR1 is SGDLS, CDR2 YYNGEE, per germline. Here the CDR3 reads CASSSSQGRTGSYNEQFF. In nucleotides, the CDR3 is TGTGCCAGCAGCTCCTCACAAGGGCGGACAGGCTCCTACAATGAGCAGTTCTTC.

In DNA, the CDR3 is TGTGCCAGCAGCTTGGTTGGGACCTCCTACAATGAGCAGTTCTTC. This gives the protein CASSLVGTSYNEQFF. The rearrangement uses TRBV5-4 and TRBJ2-1, with D perhaps being TRBD1 or TRBD2 (5 bases each). There are 15 residues in the CDR3. Looked up from germline, CDR1 is SGHNT and CDR2 is YYREEE (reference sequence). Trimming removed 0 bases at V and 0 bases at J, with 7 bases between. Full variable domain (remainder filled in from reference TRBV5-4 and TRBJ2-1): ETGVTQSPTHLIKTRGQQVTLRCSSQSGHNTVSWYQQALGQGPQFIFQYYREEENGRGNFPPRFSGLQFPNYSSELNVNALELDDSALYLCASSLVGTSYNEQFFGPGTRLTVL.

The chain combines TRBV2 with TRBJ1-4; D might be TRBD1 (6 bases). V was pared by 6 bases and J by 1 base, with 9 bases between. This CDR3 region has 14 residues. CDR1 SNHLY and CDR2 FYNNEI come from the germline V gene. CDR3 loop: CASRPGVTNEKLFF. The CDR3 bases are TGTGCCAGCAGACCAGGGGTAACTAATGAAAAACTGTTTTTT. Combining the CDR3 with reference TRBV2 and TRBJ1-4 gives the whole variable domain EPEVTQTPSHQVTQMGQEVILRCVPISNHLYFYWYRQILGQKVEFLVSFYNNEISEKSEIFDDQFSVERPDGSNFTLKIRSTKLEDSAMYFCASRPGVTNEKLFFGSGTQLSVL.

This clonotype has more than one count but fewer than ten. V and J are TRBV20-1 and TRBJ1-3, with 7 positions matching TRBD1. This CDR3 region has 14 residues. V lost 5 bases to trimming and J lost 3 bases; unmatched junction nucleotides: 7. Germline-derived CDR1 and CDR2 are DFQATT and SNEGSKA (reference sequence). This CDR3 reads CSAPYRGGGNTIYF. The CDR3, as DNA: TGCAGTGCTCCTTACAGGGGCGGTGGAAACACCATATATTTT.

This chain joins TRBV24-1 and TRBJ2-3; TRBD2 matches at 12 bases. The CDR3 runs 14 residues. Germline V gene data show CDR1 as KGHDR and CDR2 as SFDVKD. Trimming removed 12 bases from V and 4 bases from J; junction bases left unmatched: 7. Written as DNA, the CDR3 is TGTGCCCCAAGACTAGCGGGAGCTTCAGATACGCAGTATTTT. Protein: CAPRLAGASDTQYF.

This clonotype has at least ten counts. This chain links TRBV24-1 with TRBJ1-2, with TRBD1 identical over 11 bases. The CDR3 totals 16 residues. CDR1 is KGHDR, CDR2 SFDVKD, per germline. The junction had 8 bases not matched to a gene; V was cut back by 4 bases and J by 5 bases. CDR3 nucleotides: TGTGCCACCAGTGACGACGGGACAGGGGGGCTTTATGGCTACACCTTC. As protein: CATSDDGTGGLYGYTF.

The V and J genes are TRBV7-2 and TRBJ2-1, with 15 positions matching TRBD2. Germline V CDR1 and CDR2: SGHTA, FQGNSA. The CDR3 is 16 residues long. The junction had 6 bases not matched to a gene; V was cut back by 5 bases and J by 7 bases. CDR3 residues: CASSPWTSGGGNEQFF. In DNA, the CDR3 is TGTGCCAGCAGCCCGTGGACTAGCGGGGGGGGGAATGAGCAGTTCTTC.